The source of this T cell receptor beta chain is a study of T cell repertoires in cytomegalovirus infection. Overall study context: Epitope selection comprised recently identified HLA-C-restricted CMV epitopes and well-studied HLA-B-restricted CMV epitopes. General study results and limits: Summed frequency of shared TCR beta families picked out CMV carriers who also had the relevant HLA. HLA-C-restricted CMV-specific TCR beta clonotypes prevailed in the ex vivo response.

The CDR3 length is 15 residues. Germline V gives CDR1 SGHTA, CDR2 FQGNSA. Trimming stripped 1 base from V and 2 bases from J, with 12 bases between. As concerns this clonotype: The antigen remains unidentified.

TCRdb re-derived calls from the reads in MiXCR, one entry per CDR3 protein. The sample records 50,000 or so distinct CDR3 sequences, around 18% being singletons. This specimen was CD8+ T cells from cultured PBMCs, taken from culture after CMV antigen stimulation. The TCR comes from a human donor in good health (CMV status not recorded). Some clones in this sample may be carry-over from other donors' samples. This chain joins TRBV7-2 and TRBJ2-7, with D possibly being TRBD2 (6 bases). This chain's CDR3 is CASSLDAGGTYEQYF. CDR3 sequence (DNA): TGTGCCAGCAGCTTAGACGCCGGGGGAACCTACGAGCAGTACTTC. Complete variable domain (other parts from reference TRBV7-2 and TRBJ2-7): GAGVSQSPSNKVTEKGKDVELRCDPISGHTALYWYRQSLGQGLEFLIYFQGNSAPDKSGLPSDRFSAERTGGSVSTLTIQRTQQEDSAVYLCASSLDAGGTYEQYFGPGTRLTVT.